Listed below are T cell receptor beta chains from one sample, sequenced in a study of beta chain features in type 1 diabetes. Repertoires were generated with immunoSEQ multiplex PCR, while TCRdb's copy carries only in-frame clones and drops some. The sample includes around 430,000 clones, roughly 31% of them seen just once. The specimen sequenced was naive CD4+ T cells from blood. The receptors were sampled from a man aged 18 to 35 in good health. The CDR3 runs from the conserved cysteine through the conserved F or W. A D gene is named only where the DNA matches it firmly. A clone size is listed for some rows: how often the clone was seen (once, few, many), or a class if it is expanded.

-	TRBV7-2	TRBJ2-7	TRBD1	TGTGCCAGCAGCTGGGACAGGGGGCGCTCCTACGAGCAGTACTTC	CASSWDRGRSYEQYF
-	TRBV29-1	TRBJ2-1	-	TGCAGCGTTGAGAATTCGGGGGAGCAGTTCTTC	CSVENSGEQFF
-	TRBV28	TRBJ2-5	TRBD1	TGTGCCAGCAGCCCGACAGGGTTCCAAGAGACCCAGTACTTC	CASSPTGFQETQYF
-	TRBV19	TRBJ2-1	-	TGTGCCAGTATCAATCGGGCTGGGGACAATGAGCAGTTCTTC	CASINRAGDNEQFF
-	TRBV6-1	TRBJ2-7	-	TGTGCCAGCAAATCCGGTCAGGGCTCCTACGAGCAGTACTTC	CASKSGQGSYEQYF
-	TRBV6-5	TRBJ1-2	-	TGTGCCAGCAGCCAGCTTGGGGCACACTATGGCTACACCTTC	CASSQLGAHYGYTF
-	TRBV6-6	TRBJ1-5	-	TGTGCCAGCAGTACCGTGGGTCAGCCCCAGCATTTT	CASSTVGQPQHF
-	TRBV30	TRBJ2-1	TRBD2	TGTGCCTGGGCCGGACTAGCGGGAGTTGTCAATGAGCAGTTCTTC	CAWAGLAGVVNEQFF
few	TRBV6-5	TRBJ2-7	-	TGTGCCAGCAGTTACTACGGGAACTACGAGCAGTACTTC	CASSYYGNYEQYF
few	TRBV4-3	TRBJ2-2	TRBD1	TGCGCCAGCAGCCCACACGTGGACAGGGGGCGCACCGGGGAGCTGTTTTTT	CASSPHVDRGRTGELFF
few	TRBV7-2	TRBJ2-3	-	TGTGCCAGCAGCTCAGGCGGGACGACCACAGATACGCAGTATTTT	CASSSGGTTTDTQYF
-	TRBV30	TRBJ2-2	-	TGTGCCTGGAGTGTAATTCAGGCCGGGGAGCTGTTTTTT	CAWSVIQAGELFF
-	TRBV28	TRBJ1-2	-	TGTGCCAGCAGTTTCAACTATGGCTACACCTTC	CASSFNYGYTF
-	TRBV7-9	TRBJ2-1	TRBD2	TGTGCCAGCAGTGTGCCTAGCGGGAGGGCCAATGAGCAGTTCTTC	CASSVPSGRANEQFF
-	TRBV5-4	TRBJ2-3	-	TGTGCCAGCAGCCCTGGGACGACGGCAGATACGCAGTATTTT	CASSPGTTADTQYF
few	TRBV30	TRBJ2-4	-	TGTGCCTGGAGTGTACGGTTAGCCAAAAACATTCAGTACTTC	CAWSVRLAKNIQYF
-	TRBV18	TRBJ2-1	TRBD2	TGTGCCAGCTCACCACCTAGTGGGAGGGCAGTGTATGAGCAGTTCTTC	CASSPPSGRAVYEQFF
-	TRBV7-8	TRBJ2-4	-	TGTGCCAGCAGCGCATATAGGGTTACCAAAAACATTCAGTACTTC	CASSAYRVTKNIQYF
-	TRBV7-8	TRBJ2-5	TRBD2	TGTGCCAGCGGAACTAGCGGGAGGGTCCAAGAGACCCAGTACTTC	CASGTSGRVQETQYF
-	TRBV6-6	TRBJ2-1	TRBD1	TGTGCCAGCAGTTACCAAGGGACAGGGGTTAGTGAGCAGTTCTTC	CASSYQGTGVSEQFF
-	TRBV4-2	TRBJ2-1	-	TGTGCCAGCAGCCCCTGGGGGGTAGCGGTGTCCTACAATGAGCAGTTCTTC	CASSPWGVAVSYNEQFF
few	TRBV18	TRBJ2-4	-	TGTGCCAGCTCACCACTGGGGTGGTCGGCCAAAAACATTCAGTACTTC	CASSPLGWSAKNIQYF
few	TRBV6-6	TRBJ2-3	-	TGTGCCAGCAGTGCGCCGGGACCAGGCACACATACGCAGTATTTT	CASSAPGPGTHTQYF
-	TRBV7-9	TRBJ2-1	TRBD1	TGTGCCAGCAGCCTAGGGACAGCGTATGAGCAGTTCTTC	CASSLGTAYEQFF
-	TRBV30	TRBJ1-4	TRBD1	TGTGCCACCCCTGGGACAGGGGATGAAAAACTGTTTTTT	CATPGTGDEKLFF
-	TRBV30	TRBJ2-2	TRBD2	TGTGCCTGGAGTGTACACCCGGGGGGGAACACCGGGGAGCTGTTTTTT	CAWSVHPGGNTGELFF
-	TRBV11-1	TRBJ2-1	-	TGTGCCAGCAGCTTAAAAAATGGTGAGCAGTTCTTC	CASSLKNGEQFF
few	TRBV29-1	TRBJ1-4	TRBD1	TGCAGCGTTGACACGGGGGGACAGAATGAAAAACTGTTTTTT	CSVDTGGQNEKLFF
-	TRBV27	TRBJ2-5	-	TGTGCCAGCAGTCCCTCGTACCAAGAGACCCAGTACTTC	CASSPSYQETQYF
once	TRBV7-2	TRBJ2-5	TRBD2	TGTGCCAGCAGCTTACGACTAGCGGGAGAGACCCAGTACTTC	CASSLRLAGETQYF
-	TRBV5-1	TRBJ2-5	TRBD2	TGCGCCAGCAGCTCGGGAGGCCGAGGAGAGACCCAGTACTTC	CASSSGGRGETQYF
few	TRBV30	TRBJ1-2	-	TGTGCCTTTAAAACGACGGGCTATGGCTACACCTTC	CAFKTTGYGYTF
-	TRBV4-3	TRBJ2-3	-	TGCGCCAGCAGCCAAGCGAACCCGCCGGCAGATACGCAGTATTTT	CASSQANPPADTQYF
-	TRBV28	TRBJ2-7	TRBD1	TGTGCCAGCAGTACCCCGGGACAGGGGTCCTACGAGCAGTACTTC	CASSTPGQGSYEQYF
few	TRBV28	TRBJ2-1	-	TGTGCCAGCACCCGGAGGGATGAGCAGTTCTTC	CASTRRDEQFF
once	TRBV30	TRBJ2-7	-	TGTGCCTGGAGTCGGGCAGGGCGTCTGGTGAGGGAGCAGTACTTC	CAWSRAGRLVREQYF
-	TRBV4-3	TRBJ2-5	-	TGCGCCAGCAGCCAAGACGTTGGCTTTGAGACCCAGTACTTC	CASSQDVGFETQYF
-	TRBV7-8	TRBJ2-2	-	TGTGCCAGCAGCCCCGCGTCCGGGGAGCTGTTTTTT	CASSPASGELFF
few	TRBV28	TRBJ2-7	TRBD2	TGTGCCAGCAGTTCCCCGCCCGGTAGCGGGAGCTCCTACGAGCAGTACTTC	CASSSPPGSGSSYEQYF
few	TRBV29-1	TRBJ1-1	-	TGCAGCGTGGGGGGAAGGAACACTGAAGCTTTCTTT	CSVGGRNTEAFF
-	TRBV28	TRBJ2-6	-	TGTGCCAGCAGTTTATATGGTGCGGGCGGGGCCAACGTCCTGACTTTC	CASSLYGAGGANVLTF
few	TRBV5-6	TRBJ2-3	-	TGTGCCAGCAGCTCCTACTTGCACAGTGATACGCAGTATTTT	CASSSYLHSDTQYF
few	TRBV13	TRBJ1-1	TRBD1	TGTGCCAGCAGCTTAGGAGGGACAGCCCTGAACACTGAAGCTTTCTTT	CASSLGGTALNTEAFF
once	TRBV7-2	TRBJ2-3	-	TGTGCCAGCAGTCCGGGCCTGACACGGCCCACGGATACGCAGTATTTT	CASSPGLTRPTDTQYF
-	TRBV28	TRBJ2-1	-	TGTGCCAGCAGTCCTTACGGGAGCGTTTACAATGAGCAGTTCTTC	CASSPYGSVYNEQFF
-	TRBV2	TRBJ2-1	TRBD2	TGTGCCAGCAGTGATACTTGGTTGGGCGGGAGGGCCCGCTCCTACAATGAGCAGTTCTTC	CASSDTWLGGRARSYNEQFF
-	TRBV12-5	TRBJ2-7	-	TGTGCTAGTGGCCCACCGACAGCCTACGAGCAGTACTTC	CASGPPTAYEQYF
-	TRBV7-2	TRBJ2-5	-	TGTGCCAGCAGCATAGAGGGGACTTCAGAGACCCAGTACTTC	CASSIEGTSETQYF
-	TRBV7-9	TRBJ2-6	TRBD2	TGTGCCAGCAGCCCAGCGGGCGGGAGACGATTTGGGGCCAACGTCCTGACTTTC	CASSPAGGRRFGANVLTF
few	TRBV7-7	TRBJ2-3	TRBD1	TGTGCTAGCAGCTTAGCAGGGGGTGAAGATACGCAGTATTTT	CASSLAGGEDTQYF
-	TRBV5-1	TRBJ2-2	-	TGCGCCAGCACGTTAGGAGCCGGGGAGCTGTTTTTT	CASTLGAGELFF
-	TRBV7-2	TRBJ2-7	-	TGTGCCAGCAGCTTCCGCAGGGGCGGCGAGCAGTACTTC	CASSFRRGGEQYF
-	TRBV5-1	TRBJ2-5	TRBD2	TGCGCCAGCAGCGGAGGGACTAGCGGGACTAGAGAGACCCAGTACTTC	CASSGGTSGTRETQYF
-	TRBV19	TRBJ2-1	-	TGTGCCAGTAGTATGCATAACAATGAGCAGTTCTTC	CASSMHNNEQFF
-	TRBV9	TRBJ2-1	-	TGTGCCAGCAGCTTTTCCGGGAGCTACAATGAGCAGTTCTTC	CASSFSGSYNEQFF
-	TRBV5-4	TRBJ2-3	TRBD2	TGTGCCAGCAGCCCCAGCGGGAGTGGCACAGATACGCAGTATTTT	CASSPSGSGTDTQYF
few	TRBV29-1	TRBJ1-1	-	TGCAGCGTTGAATACGGCAGGCCGAACACTGAAGCTTTCTTT	CSVEYGRPNTEAFF
-	TRBV19	TRBJ2-3	TRBD2	TGTGCCAGTAGTATAGGACTAGCGGAGTCCACAGATACGCAGTATTTT	CASSIGLAESTDTQYF
-	TRBV28	TRBJ2-7	-	TGTGCCAGCAGCTATTACGAGCAGTACTTC	CASSYYEQYF